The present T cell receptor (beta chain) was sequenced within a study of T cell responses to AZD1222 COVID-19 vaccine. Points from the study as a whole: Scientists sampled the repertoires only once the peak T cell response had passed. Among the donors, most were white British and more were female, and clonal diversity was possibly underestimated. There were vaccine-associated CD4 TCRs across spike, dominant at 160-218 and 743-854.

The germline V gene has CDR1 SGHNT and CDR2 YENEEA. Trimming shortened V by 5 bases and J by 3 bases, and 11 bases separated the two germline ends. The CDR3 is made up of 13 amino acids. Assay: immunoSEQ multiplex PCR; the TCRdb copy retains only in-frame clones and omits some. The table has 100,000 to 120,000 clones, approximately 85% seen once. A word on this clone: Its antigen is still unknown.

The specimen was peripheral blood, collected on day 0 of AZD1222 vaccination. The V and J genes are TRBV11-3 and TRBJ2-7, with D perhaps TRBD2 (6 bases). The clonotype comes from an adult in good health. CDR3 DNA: TGTGCCAGCAGCCCCGGGCGGGGCTACGAGCAGTACTTC. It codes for CASSPGRGYEQYF.